One T cell receptor (beta chain) is described in this entry. Its antigen is unidentified. This sample was included in a study of OX40 agonist ivuxolimab in advanced cancers. At the level of the study: The mean age was approximately 60 years, ranging from roughly 23 to 90, with approximately 85% of participants male. Study-wide results and caveats: Specificity for antigen went undetermined in the expanded peripheral T cells. Certain nonresponders additionally had low normalized T-cell clonal expansion.

Blood draws occurred at baseline, cycle 4 day 1, and cycle 7 day 1. The table came from immunoSEQ multiplex PCR; TCRdb's copy has only in-frame clones and leaves some out. Of roughly 36,000 clones listed, about 70% are singletons. V was trimmed by 3 bases and J by 1 base, leaving 3 bases between them. The CDR3 loop spans 11 amino acids. CDR1 SQVTM and CDR2 ANQGSEA come from the germline V gene. This TCR derives from an adult with an advanced solid tumor such as melanoma, head and neck, liver or kidney cancer. Sequences were derived from CD4+ or CD8+ T cells sorted from blood, sampled in a trial of the OX40 agonist ivuxolimab. V and J are TRBV29-1 and TRBJ1-2; D gene ambiguous. The CDR3 bases are TGCAGCGTTGATCTTAACTATGGCTACACCTTC. It encodes CSVDLNYGYTF.